This T cell receptor beta chain was captured in a study of vaccination and CD4 T cells after COVID-19. This sample's treatment: roughly 10-day PBMC culture with coronavirus spike peptide pools or control peptides (ViraFEST assay). Under the ViraFEST approach, antigen-specific T cells were expanded with peptide pools and TCRs subsequently sequenced. This CDR3 has 14 amino acids. CDR1 is DFQATT and CDR2 is SNEGSKA in the germline V gene (reference sequence). J gave up 0 bases and V 6 bases, and 8 bases lay outside the gene matches. With regard to this clonotype: Its antigen is still unknown.

Scientists ran DNA taken from cultured CD4+ T cells through the Oncomine TCR Beta short-read assay for sequencing. MiXCR, applied by TCRdb to the PCR reads, yields one record per CDR3 protein. Of about 15,000 distinct CDR3 sequences detected, about 74% appear once; the ten largest clones hold about 16%. Study-level results: With convalescent patients, a median 86.3% of reactive clones emerged solely after vaccination.

The sequence was collected from a human donor who had recovered from COVID-19. The sample taken for sequencing was CD4+ T cells from blood, cultured in vitro. V and J are TRBV20-1 and TRBJ2-7; 7 bases agree with TRBD1. CDR3 DNA: TGCAGTGCCCCCCGGGACAGACCCTCCTACGAGCAGTACTTC. Translated: CSAPRDRPSYEQYF.